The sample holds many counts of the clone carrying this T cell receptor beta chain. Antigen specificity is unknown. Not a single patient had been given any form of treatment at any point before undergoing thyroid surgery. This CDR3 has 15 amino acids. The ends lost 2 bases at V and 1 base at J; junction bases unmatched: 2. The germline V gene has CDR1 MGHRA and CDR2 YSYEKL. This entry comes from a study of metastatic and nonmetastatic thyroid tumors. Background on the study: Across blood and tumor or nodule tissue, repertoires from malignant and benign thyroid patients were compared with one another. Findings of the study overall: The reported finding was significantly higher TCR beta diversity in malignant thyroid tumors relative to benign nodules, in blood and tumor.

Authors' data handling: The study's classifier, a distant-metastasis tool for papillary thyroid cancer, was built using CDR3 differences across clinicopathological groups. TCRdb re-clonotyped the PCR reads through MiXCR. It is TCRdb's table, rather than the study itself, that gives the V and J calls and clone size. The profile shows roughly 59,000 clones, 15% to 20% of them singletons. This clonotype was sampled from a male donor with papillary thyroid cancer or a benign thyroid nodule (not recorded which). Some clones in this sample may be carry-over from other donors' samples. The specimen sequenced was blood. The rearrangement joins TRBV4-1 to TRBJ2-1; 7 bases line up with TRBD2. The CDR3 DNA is TGCGCCAGCAGCCAAAGCGGGGAATCCTACAATGAGCAGTTCTTC. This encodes CASSQSGESYNEQFF.